This T cell receptor (beta chain) was sequenced during a study of blood T cell repertoires in COVID-19. Data came from immunoSEQ multiplex PCR; TCRdb stores just in-frame clones and leaves some out. The sample has under 300,000 clones, around 90% seen once; the top ten hold approximately 2.1%. This CDR3 comprises 16 residues. The TCR sequence derives from a woman in her sixties or seventies with COVID-19, enrolled during active disease. The sequenced sample consisted of peripheral blood. The chain is built from TRBV21-1 and TRBJ1-2; TRBD1 is taken as the D call from the table, unchecked against the DNA. TRBV21-1 is deemed a pseudogene. In DNA, the CDR3 is TGTGCCAGCCGTTGGGACAGGGGGGAACTAGACTTAGGCTACACCTTC. It encodes CASRWDRGELDLGYTF.